This T cell receptor beta chain came from a study of T cells in Graves' hyperthyroidism and ophthalmopathy. RNA transcripts gave rise to amplified TCR beta CDR3 regions. HTBI primers were employed in a first-round RT-PCR of the TCR CDR3. A single record per CDR3 protein comes from TCRdb applying MiXCR to the multiplex PCR reads. The table has under 400,000 distinct CDR3 sequences, approximately 25% seen once; the top ten hold less than 85%. Findings and caveats of the study: A model using 13 V-J features told ophthalmopathy apart from stable hyperthyroidism. Most clonotypes expanded in thyroid above 0.001 were likewise present in blood.

As regards this clonotype: Its antigen is currently unknown.

CDR1 is MNHNS, CDR2 SASEGT, per germline. The V gene end was trimmed by 7 bases and the J gene end by 9 bases; junction bases not matched to a gene: 10. This CDR3 has 14 amino acids. This receptor was taken from a man aged 50-60 years with Graves' hyperthyroidism. This chain connects TRBV6-1 to TRBJ2-1; the match to TRBD2 covers 9 bases. Sequencing used blood. CDR3 nucleotides: TGTGCCAGCACCCCGGGACTAGCAAGCGGTGAGCAGTTCTTC. It is translated as CASTPGLASGEQFF.